The rows below give T cell receptor beta chains drawn from one sample of a study of Ad26.COV2.S vaccination and SARS-CoV-2 variants. Profiled with immunoSEQ multiplex PCR; TCRdb holds only in-frame clones, not every one. The sample records roughly 350,000 clones, 88% being singletons. This material consisted of peripheral blood, taken in a trial of Ad26.COV2.S vaccine versus placebo. These TCRs come from a person between 18 and 65 years old who received the Ad26.COV2.S COVID-19 vaccine or a placebo. Both conserved end residues are trimmed from each CDR3. Fields, in order: CDR3 length, V gene, CDR3 protein.

>13|TRBV3-1/TRBV3-2
ASSQPVGVGETQY
>11|TRBV5-1
ASSLRGNTEAF
>13|TRBV9
ASSASLLRETEAF
>11|TRBV25-1
ASSLGELTEAF
>14|TRBV5-6
ASSVTPGLAPETQY
>12|TRBV7-9
ASSQAGYSETQY
>13|TRBV7-2
ASSFSGNSNQPQH
>11|TRBV3-1/TRBV3-2
ASTQGTSDTQY
>10|TRBV18
ASSPSDYEAF
>14|TRBV29-1
SVGTGGWYCNQPQH
>11|TRBV15
ATSTSRNQPQH
>13|TRBV19
ASMRLGVATDTQY
>10|TRBV29-1
SDGQGAGGYT
>16|TRBV28
ASTLRDRVSGSSYEQY
>12|TRBV6-1
ASSELGAVTEAF
>12|TRBV9
ASSVEARTDTQY
>13|TRBV7-8
ASSLARQGKVPQH
>16|TRBV6-1
ASSDPTDRGRGNYGYT
>13|TRBV5-1
ASSQTSVVAGELF